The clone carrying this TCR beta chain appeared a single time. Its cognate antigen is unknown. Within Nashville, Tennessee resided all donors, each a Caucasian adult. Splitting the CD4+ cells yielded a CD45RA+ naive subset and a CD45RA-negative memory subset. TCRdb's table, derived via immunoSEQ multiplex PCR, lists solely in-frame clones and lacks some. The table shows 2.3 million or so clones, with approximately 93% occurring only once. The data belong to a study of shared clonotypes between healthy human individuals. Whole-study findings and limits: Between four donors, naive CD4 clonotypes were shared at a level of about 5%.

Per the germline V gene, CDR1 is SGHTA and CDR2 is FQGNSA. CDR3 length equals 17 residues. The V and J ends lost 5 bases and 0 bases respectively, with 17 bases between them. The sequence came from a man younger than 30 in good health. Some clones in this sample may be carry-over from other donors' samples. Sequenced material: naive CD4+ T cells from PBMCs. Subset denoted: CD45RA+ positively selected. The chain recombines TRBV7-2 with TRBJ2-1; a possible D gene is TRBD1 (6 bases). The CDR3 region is CASSKGFGGSSYNEQFF. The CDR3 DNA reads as TGTGCCAGCAGCAAGGGGTTTGGGGGCTCCTCCTACAATGAGCAGTTCTTC.